These T cell receptor beta chains were read from a single sample in a study of cytomegalovirus exposure and HLA in healthy donors. TCRdb's table, derived via immunoSEQ multiplex PCR, lists solely in-frame clones and lacks some. Of 150,000 or so clones in the sample, approximately 70% were seen once. Sequencing was done on a sample of PBMCs. These receptors were obtained from a young woman in good health and CMV-seronegative. Each CDR3 is given with its conserved first and last residue. D genes are given only for firm matches. Where a row states a size, it is once, few, many or the class of an expanded clone; other rows omit it.

D gene	clone size	J gene	V gene	CDR3 DNA	CDR3 protein
TRBD1	once	TRBJ1-2	TRBV6-5	TGTGCCAGCAGTTACTCTGGGACAGGGGGTCTAAATGGCTACACCTTC	CASSYSGTGGLNGYTF
.	few	TRBJ1-2	TRBV5-6	TGTGCCAGCAGCTTAACGGGGAACCCCTGGAATGGCTACACCTTC	CASSLTGNPWNGYTF
TRBD2	.	TRBJ2-7	TRBV27	TGTGCCACCAGGAGACTAGCGGTCAACTACGAGCAGTACTTC	CATRRLAVNYEQYF
TRBD1	.	TRBJ1-6	TRBV6-1	TGTGCCAGCAGTGAACCGACAGGGGGCTCCTATAATTCACCCCTCCACTTT	CASSEPTGGSYNSPLHF
.	.	TRBJ2-3	TRBV18	TGTGCCAGCTCACCTACAGGTCCAGGAAGCACAGATACGCAGTATTTT	CASSPTGPGSTDTQYF
TRBD2	once	TRBJ2-7	TRBV5-4	TGTGCCAGCAGCTCTAGCGGGGCCCGGTCCGCGGGGGAGCAGTACTTC	CASSSSGARSAGEQYF
TRBD1	.	TRBJ1-1	TRBV6-5	TGTGCCAGCACCCGACAGGGAAACACTGAAGCTTTCTTT	CASTRQGNTEAFF
TRBD1	.	TRBJ1-2	TRBV29-1	TGCAGCGTCGCTAGGACAGGGTGGTATGGCTACACCTTC	CSVARTGWYGYTF
TRBD2	.	TRBJ2-1	TRBV9	TGTGCCAGCAGCGTCGTAGCGGGAGGGCCAAACAATGAGCAGTTCTTC	CASSVVAGGPNNEQFF
.	.	TRBJ2-2	TRBV6-5	TGTGCCAGCAGTTACAACCTGGACATCGGGGAGCTGTTTTTT	CASSYNLDIGELFF
.	.	TRBJ2-3	TRBV27	TGTGCCAGCTCGCCGGAAAGCAGGGGGGCAGATACGCAGTATTTT	CASSPESRGADTQYF